This TCR beta chain was recorded in a study of T cell responses to AZD1222 COVID-19 vaccine. Clones were sequenced by immunoSEQ multiplex PCR, and TCRdb holds only the in-frame ones, with some missing. The data show some 130,000 clones, with roughly 92% seen just once and approximately 1.2% held by the top ten. To note about this clone: The antigen remains undetermined.

Study conclusions and caveats: Baseline serostatus was positive in only six AZD1222 recipients.

Sequenced here: peripheral blood, sampled 28 days after the second AZD1222 dose. The receptor comes from an adult who received the AZD1222 COVID-19 vaccine.

In DNA, the CDR3 is TGTGCCAGCAGCCCCGTAGGAGCGGGAGGTGAGACCCAGTACTTC. This translates into CASSPVGAGGETQYF. This sequence joins TRBV11-2 and TRBJ2-5, with 9 nucleotides matching TRBD2. From germline, CDR1 is SGHAT and CDR2 FQNNGV. V trimming: 5 bases; J trimming: 5 bases; junction bases outside the gene matches: 9. The CDR3 length is 15 residues.